This TCR beta chain was captured by sequencing in a study of cytomegalovirus exposure and HLA in healthy donors. V shed 0 bases and J shed 5 bases, with 11 bases lying between them. The CDR3 is made up of 14 amino acids. Per the germline V gene, CDR1 is SGHTA and CDR2 is FQGNSA. This clone was detected only a few times. This PCR relied on a set of 60 Vbeta primers and 13 Jbeta primers. This table comes from immunoSEQ multiplex PCR, and its TCRdb copy is limited to in-frame clones, with some not included. The table includes about 130,000 clones, roughly 80% detected once. The sample taken for sequencing was PBMCs. This TCR derives from a woman aged 35 to 49 in good health and CMV-seronegative. The chain employs TRBV7-2 and TRBJ2-7; D unclear. The CDR3 is CASSLAIGPHEQYF. CDR3 coding DNA: TGTGCCAGCAGCTTAGCGATCGGTCCCCACGAGCAGTACTTC. Variable domain in full (rest from reference TRBV7-2 and TRBJ2-7): GAGVSQSPSNKVTEKGKDVELRCDPISGHTALYWYRQSLGQGLEFLIYFQGNSAPDKSGLPSDRFSAERTGGSVSTLTIQRTQQEDSAVYLCASSLAIGPHEQYFGPGTRLTVT.